A selection of T cell receptor beta chains follows, all from one sample in a study of cytomegalovirus exposure and HLA in healthy donors. Libraries were prepared by immunoSEQ multiplex PCR; TCRdb keeps only in-frame clonotypes and omits some of them. The sample has around 300,000 clones; 87% are singletons. The source material was PBMCs. The receptors were gathered from a woman between 25 and 40 years old in good health and CMV-seropositive. The CDR3 runs from the conserved cysteine through the conserved F or W. The D gene is left open where the match is weak. The listing skips clone size in some rows; elsewhere it reads once, few, many or a size class.

abundance	v_gene	j_gene	d_gene	CDR3nt	CDR3aa
.	TRBV6-1	TRBJ2-1	TRBD1	TGTGCCAGCAGTGAAGAGGTCGGGACAGATAAGTTCTTC	CASSEEVGTDKFF
.	TRBV14	TRBJ1-1	.	TGTGCCAGCAGCCTACAGCGCGGGGCCTCCTACAACACTGAAGCTTTCTTT	CASSLQRGASYNTEAFF
.	TRBV6-1	TRBJ2-1	.	TGTGCCAGCAGTGTACAGGGTAAGGAGCAGTTCTTC	CASSVQGKEQFF
.	TRBV28	TRBJ2-3	.	TGTGCCAGCAGTACACTACAGGGAGGGTTGCCGTTGGATACGCAGTATTTT	CASSTLQGGLPLDTQYF
.	TRBV7-3	TRBJ2-2	TRBD2	TGTGCCAGCAGCCCCCGACTAGCTAACGGGGAGCTGTTTTTT	CASSPRLANGELFF
few	TRBV5-1	TRBJ1-2	.	TGCGCCAGCAGCTTGGCCTGGGAGGGCTACACCTTC	CASSLAWEGYTF
.	TRBV18	TRBJ2-5	.	TGTGCCAGCTCACCGCAGGGATTCGAGACCCAGTACTTC	CASSPQGFETQYF
.	TRBV7-9	TRBJ1-2	.	TGTGCCAGCAGCTTAGCAGGCAGGGACTATGGCTACACCTTC	CASSLAGRDYGYTF
once	TRBV7-2	TRBJ2-5	.	TGTGCCAGCAGTAAAAACAGGCAAGAGACCCAGTACTTC	CASSKNRQETQYF
.	TRBV7-9	TRBJ1-3	TRBD1	TGTGCCAGCAGTGAGACAGGGTCTGGAAACACCATATATTTT	CASSETGSGNTIYF
.	TRBV9	TRBJ1-2	TRBD1	TGTGCCAGCAGCCCAAGGACAGGGGGCTCCTCTAACTATGGCTACACCTTC	CASSPRTGGSSNYGYTF